This entry concerns a single T cell receptor (beta chain). In assigning cohorts, the study relied on participant-reported clinical history. Methods used by the authors: The authors estimated nucleated cell counts from reference gene primer amplification. Clones were read by immunoSEQ multiplex PCR, and TCRdb kept only the in-frame ones, dropping some. V, J and clone size are those of that table, while D and trimming were read from the DNA. The sample contains around 450,000 clones, 70% to 90% of which appear only once. The sample belongs to a study of blood T cell repertoires in COVID-19. Study-level information: Sites across the United States, Italy and Spain contributed samples from acute and convalescent COVID-19. The analysed material was cDNA or gDNA that came from T cells, B-cell-depleted T cells, or PBMCs.

The V gene lost 2 bases and the J gene lost 1 base, with 12 bases spanning the gap. The CDR3 runs 15 residues. CDR1 is SGDLS, CDR2 YYNGEE, per germline. This receptor was obtained from a woman aged 18-30 years with acute COVID-19. The genes are TRBV9 and TRBJ1-1; perhaps TRBD1 as D (5 bases). Sequencing was done on a sample of PBMCs or T cells enriched from blood (not recorded which). CDR3 sequence reads: CASSVLVGGNTEAFF. The CDR3, as DNA: TGTGCCAGCAGCGTCCTGGTGGGGGGGAACACTGAAGCTTTCTTT.